The next 24 T cell receptor beta chains were all read from a single sample in a study of early T cells in non-severe SARS-CoV-2 infection. TCRdb itself ran the 5' RACE reads through MiXCR, one entry per CDR3 protein. Here the sample spans 100,000 to 150,000 distinct CDR3 sequences, under 15% being singletons. Sequenced: whole blood. Source of these receptors: an adult who was a healthcare worker with PCR-confirmed SARS-CoV-2 infection or an uninfected control (not recorded which).

CDR3 DNA sequence: TGTGCCACCGCCGGGGGGAATGAGCAGTTCTTC. It translates to CATAGGNEQFF. V is TRBV24-1 and J is TRBJ2-1, with 7 bases that match TRBD2. In germline, CDR1 is KGHDR, CDR2 SFDVKD. Trimming at V came to 9 bases and at J to 7 bases, leaving 2 bases not matched to a gene. This CDR3 has 11 residues.

The V gene is TRBV6-6, the J gene TRBJ2-7; no clear D gene. Trimming removed 4 bases at V and 6 bases at J, with 16 bases between. Germline V gene data show CDR1 as MNHNY and CDR2 as SVGAGI (reference sequence). The CDR3 spans 14 residues. CDR3 coding DNA: TGTGCCAGCAGTTTGGCGAGCCCCGCCATCGAGCAGTACTTC. As protein: CASSLASPAIEQYF.

This chain joins TRBV12-3 or TRBV12-4 and TRBJ1-1, with D possibly matching TRBD1 (5 bases). V shed 6 bases and J shed 6 bases, with 17 bases lying between them. This CDR3 spans 14 amino acids. The CDR3 DNA reads as TGTGCCAGCAGAGATGGGAACCGGGGGGCTGAAGCTTTCTTT. The encoded protein is CASRDGNRGAEAFF.

This chain connects TRBV4-1 to TRBJ1-6, with 9 positions matching TRBD1. J was trimmed by 9 bases and V by 0 bases; bases with no gene match: 3. The CDR3 loop spans 15 amino acids. The germline V gene has CDR1 MGHRA and CDR2 YSYEKL. The DNA for the CDR3 is TGCGCCAGCAGCCAAGAAGGGACAGGGCGTTCACCCCTCCACTTT. Translated: CASSQEGTGRSPLHF.

This clonotype has more than one count but fewer than ten. The conserved final phenylalanine or tryptophan is absent from the CDR3, which likely points to a read error. No DNA is shown, since the ends of the CDR3 on it are uncertain; the CDR3 is the one TCRdb lists. The chain joins TRBV14 to TRBJ2-4; the table calls TRBD1, which could not be checked here. Ends included, the CDR3 has 11 residues. The germline V gene has CDR1 SGHDN and CDR2 FVKESK. CDR3: CASSQRDSRQV.

This clonotype was seen a handful of times. This chain joins TRBV11-2 and TRBJ1-1; possible D gene TRBD1, 5 bases. Germline V gives CDR1 SGHAT, CDR2 FQNNGV. There are 14 residues in the CDR3. Trimming shortened V by 4 bases and J by 6 bases, and 15 bases separated the two germline ends. CDR3 nucleotides: TGTGCCAGCAGCTCCCAGGGCTATAGTGCTGAAGCTTTCTTT. This encodes CASSSQGYSAEAFF. The full variable domain, with the rest looked up from reference TRBV11-2 and TRBJ1-1, is EAGVAQSPRYKIIEKRQSVAFWCNPISGHATLYWYQQILGQGPKLLIQFQNNGVVDDSQLPKDRFSAERLKGVDSTLKIQPAKLEDSAVYLCASSSQGYSAEAFFGQGTRLTVV.

With regard to this clonotype: The junction shows a germline mismatch at one end, possibly a read error. The V and J genes are TRBV29-1 and TRBJ2-1; TRBD1 matches at 8 bases. The CDR3 contains 13 residues. Germline V gene lookup returns CDR1 SQVTM and CDR2 ANQGSEA. The CDR3 nucleotides are TGCAGCGGTGGGACAGGCTCCTCCAATGAGCAGTTCTTC. It specifies CSGGTGSSNEQFF.

This clonotype was detected a few times. The chain is built from TRBV10-3 and TRBJ2-5; 8 nucleotides agree with TRBD1. Germline V lookup: CDR1 ENHRY, CDR2 SYGVKD. The CDR3 is 17 amino acids. J lost 7 bases, V lost 7 bases, and 20 bases had no gene match. CDR3 DNA sequence: TGTGCCATCAACTCAGGACAGGGAGAGATAGCTGTAGCGACCCAGTACTTC. Translating it yields CAINSGQGEIAVATQYF.

V usage is TRBV19 and J usage is TRBJ2-7; TRBD1 agrees at 8 bases. Germline-derived CDR1 and CDR2 are LNHDA and SQIVND (reference sequence). The CDR3 consists of 15 residues. CDR3 region: CPPTPWDRTSYEQYF. As DNA, the CDR3 is TGTCCCCCCACACCCTGGGACAGGACTTCCTACGAGCAGTACTTC.

With respect to this clonotype: This may be a read error: a much more frequent sequence differs by one nucleotide. The chain employs TRBV11-2 and TRBJ2-5; 7 bases fit TRBD2. Germline lookup yields CDR1 SGHAT and CDR2 FQNNGV. V lost 2 bases, J lost 2 bases, and 8 bases stayed unmatched. The CDR3 extends over 16 amino acids. This CDR3 reads CASSLHSASGQETQYF. In DNA, the CDR3 is TGTGCCAGCAGCTTACATTCGGCTAGCGGACAAGAGACCCAGTACTTC. The full variable domain, with the rest looked up from reference TRBV11-2 and TRBJ2-5, is EAGVAQSPRYKIIEKRQSVAFWCNPISGHATLYWYQQILGQGPKLLIQFQNNGVVDDSQLPKDRFSAERLKGVDSTLKIQPAKLEDSAVYLCASSLHSASGQETQYFGPGTRLLVL.

This clonotype was seen at least ten times. The chain has TRBV14 and TRBJ2-7; 8 bases are shared with TRBD2. This CDR3 spans 15 amino acids. The germline V gene encodes CDR1 SGHDN and CDR2 FVKESK. The trim removed 1 base at V and 5 bases at J, leaving 7 bases unmatched. CDR3 in DNA: TGTGCCAGCAGCCAAGTCCGGGGGGGCGTCCACGAGCAGTACTTC. Translating gives CASSQVRGGVHEQYF. The variable domain in full, with the rest retrieved from reference TRBV14 and TRBJ2-7, is EAGVTQFPSHSVIEKGQTVTLRCDPISGHDNLYWYRRVMGKEIKFLLHFVKESKQDESGMPNNRFLAERTGGTYSTLKVQPAELEDSGVYFCASSQVRGGVHEQYFGPGTRLTVT.

This chain links TRBV20-1 with TRBJ2-1, with 7 bases identical to TRBD2. Germline CDR1 reads DFQATT; CDR2 reads SNEGSKA (reference sequence). The ends lost 6 bases at V and 6 bases at J; junction bases unmatched: 8. The CDR3 runs 13 residues. CDR3 in DNA: TGCAGTGCGAGGCGGGGGTCTCGCAATGAGCAGTTCTTC. It codes for CSARRGSRNEQFF.

The sample holds a few counts of this clonotype. V is TRBV9 and J is TRBJ1-1; maybe TRBD1 (5 bases). Germline V gene sequence: CDR1 SGDLS, CDR2 YYNGEE. The CDR3 length is 14 residues. The V end lost 0 bases, the J end lost 1 base, and 7 bases lay between the germline ends. The chain's CDR3 is CASSVGTSNTEAFF. In DNA, the CDR3 is TGTGCCAGCAGCGTAGGGACATCGAACACTGAAGCTTTCTTT.

This clonotype showed up just once. The chain uses TRBV4-1 and TRBJ2-5, with D perhaps TRBD2 (5 bases). V gave up 0 bases and J gave up 3 bases, with 11 bases separating them. Looked up from germline, CDR1 is MGHRA and CDR2 is YSYEKL. The CDR3 has 15 residues. CDR3 bases: TGCGCCAGCAGCCAAGATTGGGAGAACAAAGAGACCCAGTACTTC. This sequence encodes CASSQDWENKETQYF.

This clonotype showed up just a few times. The chain links TRBV20-1 to TRBJ2-4, with 12 bases aligning to TRBD2. V lost 7 bases to trimming and J lost 0 bases; unmatched junction nucleotides: 7. The CDR3 extends over 16 amino acids. Germline V gene lookup returns CDR1 DFQATT and CDR2 SNEGSKA (reference sequence). The CDR3 DNA reads as TGCAGTGTTTCTAGCGGGGGGGCGGTAGCCAAAAACATTCAGTACTTC. Its protein product is CSVSSGGAVAKNIQYF.

A few counts support this clonotype. The chain links TRBV24-1 to TRBJ2-2, with D maybe TRBD1 (5 bases). The germline CDR1 and CDR2 sequences are KGHDR and SFDVKD. The length of the CDR3 is 13 residues. V shed 10 bases and J shed 0 bases, with 8 bases lying between them. This chain's CDR3 is CATQDTNTGELFF. The CDR3 DNA follows: TGTGCCACACAGGACACGAACACCGGGGAGCTGTTTTTT.

V gene TRBV6-1 combines with J gene TRBJ1-2; D is perhaps TRBD1 (6 bases). Germline values: CDR1 MNHNS, CDR2 SASEGT. This CDR3 comprises 15 residues. V dropped 7 bases and J dropped 3 bases, with 18 bases sitting between them. CDR3 sequence reads: CASTPGGWGHYGYTF. Here the CDR3 DNA reads TGTGCCAGCACCCCTGGCGGCTGGGGGCACTATGGCTACACCTTC.

The J gene is TRBJ2-1, the V gene TRBV4-1, with TRBD2 as a possible D gene (6 bases). The V gene's germline CDR1 is MGHRA and CDR2 YSYEKL. The CDR3 consists of 16 residues. Trimming took 0 bases from V and 5 from J, leaving 14 bases between them. The DNA of the CDR3 is TGCGCCAGCAGCCAAGAGTCTAGCGCCTATCACAATGAGCAGTTCTTC. This translates into CASSQESSAYHNEQFF.

The V call is TRBV20-1, the J call TRBJ2-7; 8 bases are shared with TRBD2. CDR1 is DFQATT, CDR2 SNEGSKA, per germline (reference sequence). The CDR3 length is 17 residues. Germline trimming cut 1 base from V and 0 bases from J; bases unmatched to any gene: 11. The CDR3 sequence is CSARAGDHSGVSYEQYF. The CDR3 coding sequence is TGCAGTGCTAGAGCCGGGGACCATAGCGGGGTCTCCTACGAGCAGTACTTC.

Details on this clonotype: A much larger clonotype is one base distant, so this may be a read error. The chain uses TRBV29-1 and TRBJ2-1, with 7 bases identical to TRBD1. In germline, CDR1 is SQVTM, CDR2 ANQGSEA. This CDR3 spans 16 amino acids. The CDR3 nucleotides read TGCAGCGTTCCCAATGACGAAGGACAGGTCTACAGTGAGCAGTTCTTC. Translation: CSVPNDEGQVYSEQFF.

The chain has TRBV4-1 and TRBJ1-1, with D possibly TRBD1 on 5 matching bases. Trimming cost V 1 base and J 2 bases, with 14 bases left between them. The CDR3 covers 16 residues. Germline CDR1 is MGHRA and CDR2 is YSYEKL. The CDR3 bases are TGCGCCAGCAGCCAAGGGGGACGGCAGTTAAACACTGAAGCTTTCTTT. Amino acids: CASSQGGRQLNTEAFF.

A few counts support this clonotype. The chain uses TRBV3-1 and TRBJ1-1, with D maybe TRBD1 (6 bases). Germline loops: CDR1 LGHDT, CDR2 YNNKEL (reference sequence). The CDR3 sequence is 15 residues long. V lost 6 bases, J lost 6 bases, and 20 bases lay in between. Here the CDR3 reads CASSRGGFDNAEAFF. The CDR3 DNA reads TGTGCCAGCAGTAGGGGGGGATTCGATAACGCTGAAGCTTTCTTT.

CDR3 DNA sequence: TGTGCCAGCACCAAATCAGGGGGACTTTCCTACGAGCAGTACTTC. Its translation: CASTKSGGLSYEQYF. The chain carries TRBV12-3 or TRBV12-4 and TRBJ2-7; possibly TRBD1 for D (7 bases). The CDR3 is 15 amino acids. V dropped 7 bases and J dropped 1 base, with 17 bases sitting between them.

This clonotype has just a few counts. V is TRBV7-6 and J is TRBJ2-3; weak D call: TRBD2 (6 bases). The CDR3 sequence is 17 residues long. V dropped 1 base and J dropped 2 bases, with 16 bases sitting between them. From germline, CDR1 is SGHVS and CDR2 FNYEAQ. The CDR3 is CASSLDAGLRATDTQYF. CDR3 in DNA: TGTGCCAGCAGCTTAGATGCGGGACTCCGAGCCACAGATACGCAGTATTTT.